The 30 T cell receptor beta chains in this list originate from one sample, sequenced in a study of a mutant IDH1 vaccine in newly diagnosed glioma. Described time point: week 35, safety follow-up. Every single dose of the vaccine, 300 ug of mutant IDH1 20-mer peptide, came with topical imiquimod. Their recognized antigens are unknown. Libraries were prepared by immunoSEQ multiplex PCR; TCRdb keeps only in-frame clonotypes and omits some of them. The table lists tens of thousands of clones, 88% of them singletons. Here the sequenced sample was PBMCs, taken from a glioma patient whose treatment included an IDH1 peptide vaccine. Every receptor here comes from a woman aged 40-49 years with glioma.

This sequence joins TRBV7-8 and TRBJ1-1, with 7 positions matching TRBD1. V lost 3 bases, J lost 5 bases, and 6 bases stayed unmatched. Germline V gene lookup returns CDR1 SGHVS and CDR2 FQNEAQ. The CDR3 has 14 amino acids. This CDR3 reads CASSFRGRGTEAFF. The CDR3 region has the DNA TGTGCCAGCAGCTTCAGGGGGAGAGGAACTGAAGCTTTCTTT.

V is TRBV5-1 and J is TRBJ1-2; D is unresolved. Trimming pared 0 bases from V and 0 bases from J, leaving 6 bases between. Germline assignment: CDR1 SGHRS and CDR2 YFSETQ. The length of the CDR3 is 14 residues. Here the CDR3 reads CASSLELPNYGYTF. CDR3 bases: TGCGCCAGCAGCTTGGAATTACCTAACTATGGCTACACCTTC.

The chain has TRBV7-8 and TRBJ1-1, with 7 bases lining up with TRBD1. Germline CDR1 reads SGHVS; CDR2 reads FQNEAQ. Trimming at V came to 0 bases and at J to 1 base, leaving 5 bases not matched to a gene. This CDR3 is 16 amino acids long. The CDR3 loop reads CASSLARQGRNTEAFF. DNA of the CDR3: TGTGCCAGCAGCTTAGCGCGACAGGGAAGGAACACTGAAGCTTTCTTT.

This rearrangement joins TRBV5-4 to TRBJ1-2; D possibly corresponds to TRBD1 (6 bases). CDR3 length: 15 residues. CDR1 and CDR2 (germline): SGHNT, YYREEE (reference sequence). V was pared by 4 bases and J by 0 bases, with 13 bases between. The CDR3 spells CASSGGTKANYGYTF. The CDR3 DNA reads TGTGCCAGCAGCGGCGGGACAAAAGCTAACTATGGCTACACCTTC.

This clone was counted a few times. This chain connects TRBV19 to TRBJ2-3; D is uncertain. Germline V gene lookup returns CDR1 LNHDA and CDR2 SQIVND (reference sequence). V lost 3 bases and J lost 4, with 11 bases in between. CDR3 length equals 14 residues. The CDR3 loop reads CASSIALGSDTQYF. The CDR3 region has the DNA TGTGCCAGTAGTATCGCCCTAGGCTCAGATACGCAGTATTTT.

This chain uses TRBV5-1 with TRBJ1-3, with D uncertain. V lost 5 bases, J lost 3 bases, and 21 bases lay in between. The CDR3 runs to 17 residues. CDR1 and CDR2 (germline): SGHRS, YFSETQ. Here the CDR3 DNA reads TGCGCCAGCAGTCCCCGCCTCAGCGCGGATTATGGAAACACCATATATTTT. It is translated as CASSPRLSADYGNTIYF.

The chain combines TRBV19 with TRBJ1-2; no reliable D call. This CDR3 has 14 residues. The V end was cut by 4 bases, the J end by 4 bases, with 13 bases between. CDR1 is LNHDA and CDR2 is SQIVND in the germline V gene (reference sequence). DNA of the CDR3: TGTGCCAGTAGTAATCCCAGGCCCCTCTATGGCTACACCTTC. It encodes CASSNPRPLYGYTF.

The chain couples TRBV15 to TRBJ2-3, with D unclear. V lost 1 base and J lost 3, with 11 bases in between. This CDR3 has 15 amino acids. The germline CDR1 and CDR2 sequences are LNHNV and YYDKDF (reference sequence). CDR3 nucleotides: TGTGCCACCAGCAGAGCCCCCGACCCGACAGATACGCAGTATTTT. Its protein product is CATSRAPDPTDTQYF.

The rearrangement joins TRBV2 to TRBJ1-4; 11 bases fit TRBD1. V shed 8 bases, J shed 0 bases, and the junction held 8 bases outside the gene matches. The CDR3 spans 17 residues. Germline assignment: CDR1 SNHLY and CDR2 FYNNEI. The CDR3 DNA is TGTGCCAGCCGGGACAGGGGGAGTTGGACAACTAATGAAAAACTGTTTTTT. This codes for CASRDRGSWTTNEKLFF.

The chain employs TRBV19 and TRBJ2-5, with D tentatively TRBD1 or TRBD2 (6 bases each). The CDR3 is 16 amino acids. Trimming pared 3 bases from V and 7 bases from J, leaving 21 bases between. Germline V lookup: CDR1 LNHDA, CDR2 SQIVND (reference sequence). CDR3 sequence: CASSILETGGGGTQYF. In DNA form, the CDR3 reads TGTGCCAGTAGTATTTTGGAAACCGGGGGCGGAGGGACCCAGTACTTC.

This sequence joins TRBV2 and TRBJ1-1, with a weak D call TRBD1 (5 bases). The CDR3 has 11 amino acids. Germline V gene data show CDR1 as SNHLY and CDR2 as FYNNEI. Trimming removed 7 bases at V and 7 bases at J, with 10 bases between. For the CDR3, the DNA is TGTGCCAGCAATGGGGACCGTGAAGCTTTCTTT. This codes for CASNGDREAFF.

V usage is TRBV18 and J usage is TRBJ2-7, with 8 bases that match TRBD1. Germline CDR1 KGHSH, CDR2 LQKENI. The CDR3 covers 14 residues. V dropped 4 bases and J dropped 5; count of bases not matched to a gene: 7. The DNA for the CDR3 is TGTGCCAGCTCACAACAGACAGGGGCGCACGAGCAGTACTTC. Its protein is CASSQQTGAHEQYF.

This clone was detected only once. J is TRBJ2-3 and V is TRBV19; TRBD2 matches at 10 bases. This CDR3 is 17 amino acids long. Germline assignment: CDR1 LNHDA and CDR2 SQIVND (reference sequence). J gave up 2 bases and V 5 bases, and 10 bases lay outside the gene matches. The CDR3 loop reads CASSGSPLAGVTDTQYF. Written as DNA, the CDR3 is TGTGCCAGTAGTGGATCCCCTCTAGCGGGGGTCACAGATACGCAGTATTTT.

In its sample, this clone was seen a few times. The chain couples TRBV7-2 to TRBJ2-7; TRBD2 matches 10 bases. This CDR3 region has 18 residues. J gave up 0 bases and V 5 bases, and 13 bases lay outside the gene matches. Germline CDR1 SGHTA, CDR2 FQGNSA. The DNA of the CDR3 is TGTGCCAGCAGCCGCCTCGCTGGGGTAGCGGGGGGCTCCTACGAGCAGTACTTC. Amino acid sequence: CASSRLAGVAGGSYEQYF. Full variable domain (missing parts from reference TRBV7-2 and TRBJ2-7): GAGVSQSPSNKVTEKGKDVELRCDPISGHTALYWYRQSLGQGLEFLIYFQGNSAPDKSGLPSDRFSAERTGGSVSTLTIQRTQQEDSAVYLCASSRLAGVAGGSYEQYFGPGTRLTVT.

The chain recombines TRBV18 with TRBJ2-7, with D perhaps TRBD1 (6 bases). V gave up 0 bases and J gave up 0 bases, with 9 bases separating them. From germline, CDR1 is KGHSH and CDR2 LQKENI. This CDR3 region has 15 residues. The CDR3 nucleotides are TGTGCCAGCTCACCACCAGACAGGACCTCCTACGAGCAGTACTTC. Its protein is CASSPPDRTSYEQYF. Full variable domain (rest looked up from reference TRBV18 and TRBJ2-7): NAGVMQNPRHLVRRRGQEARLRCSPMKGHSHVYWYRQLPEEGLKFMVYLQKENIIDESGMPKERFSAEFPKEGPSILRIQQVVRGDSAAYFCASSPPDRTSYEQYFGPGTRLTVT.

The gene calls are TRBV4-1 and TRBJ2-7; 7 nucleotides agree with TRBD1. This CDR3 is built from 14 residues. The germline V gene encodes CDR1 MGHRA and CDR2 YSYEKL. J was trimmed by 3 bases and V by 2 bases; bases with no gene match: 4. CDR3: CASSQNTGVYEQYF. The CDR3 DNA follows: TGCGCCAGCAGCCAAAATACAGGGGTCTACGAGCAGTACTTC.

By sample fraction, this clone is medium-sized. V gene TRBV6-5 combines with J gene TRBJ1-5; 7 positions agree with TRBD1. The V gene end was trimmed by 5 bases and the J gene end by 2 bases; junction bases not matched to a gene: 6. This CDR3 spans 15 amino acids. In germline, CDR1 is MNHEY, CDR2 SVGAGI. DNA of the CDR3: TGTGCCAGCAGTCCCAGGGGGACGGGCAATCAGCCCCAGCATTTT. This codes for CASSPRGTGNQPQHF.

The rearrangement uses TRBV27 and TRBJ1-1; D is perhaps TRBD1 (6 bases). Germline V CDR1 and CDR2: MNHEY, SMNVEV (reference sequence). This CDR3 is built from 15 residues. Trimming shortened V by 3 bases and J by 1 base, and 12 bases separated the two germline ends. CDR3 amino acids: CASSFRGGRNTEAFF. The CDR3 DNA follows: TGTGCCAGCAGTTTTCGAGGGGGGAGGAACACTGAAGCTTTCTTT.

This chain joins TRBV5-1 and TRBJ1-2; 8 nucleotides match TRBD1. The CDR3 sequence is 14 residues long. Trimming removed 4 bases from V and 2 bases from J; junction bases left unmatched: 4. The germline V gene encodes CDR1 SGHRS and CDR2 YFSETQ. CDR3 coding DNA: TGCGCCAGCAGCCAGGACAGGGTCAACTATGGCTACACCTTC. It encodes CASSQDRVNYGYTF.

This chain uses TRBV9 with TRBJ1-2; TRBD1 aligns across 9 bases. CDR3 length equals 15 residues. Germline V gene sequence: CDR1 SGDLS, CDR2 YYNGEE. V lost 0 bases to trimming and J lost 4 bases; unmatched junction nucleotides: 4. The CDR3 DNA follows: TGTGCCAGCAGCGTAGGGACAGGGGCCGGCTATGGCTACACCTTC. Translating it yields CASSVGTGAGYGYTF.

The chain combines TRBV5-8 with TRBJ2-5, with 7 bases that match TRBD1. Germline V gives CDR1 SGHTS, CDR2 YDEGEE. J lost 0 bases, V lost 4 bases, and 3 bases had no gene match. The CDR3 totals 14 residues. The CDR3 DNA sequence: TGTGCCAGCAGCCCCGGGACAGACCAAGAGACCCAGTACTTC. It translates to CASSPGTDQETQYF.

The rearrangement uses TRBV6-5 and TRBJ1-2; 7 nucleotides agree with TRBD1. Losses at the gene ends were 6 bases for V and 4 bases for J; bases not matched to a gene: 8. CDR1 is MNHEY and CDR2 is SVGAGI in the germline V gene. There are 14 residues in the CDR3. In DNA, the CDR3 is TGTGCCAGCAGGACCTCGACAGGGACCTATGGCTACACCTTC. As protein: CASRTSTGTYGYTF.

The J gene is TRBJ2-5, the V gene TRBV9; D ambiguous. The CDR3 has 13 amino acids. V was shortened by 2 bases and J by 3 bases, with 8 bases between the two germline ends. Germline CDR1 is SGDLS and CDR2 is YYNGEE. This CDR3 reads CASSVVPEETQYF. The CDR3 nucleotides read TGTGCCAGCAGCGTGGTGCCAGAAGAGACCCAGTACTTC.

The gene calls are TRBV15 and TRBJ1-3, with TRBD1 as a possible D gene (6 bases). Germline lookup yields CDR1 LNHNV and CDR2 YYDKDF (reference sequence). V dropped 0 bases and J dropped 0 bases, with 9 bases sitting between them. CDR3 length: 16 amino acids. The CDR3 DNA is TGTGCCACCAGCAGAGAAGGGGGGCGCTCTGGAAACACCATATATTTT. Protein: CATSREGGRSGNTIYF.

This chain joins TRBV5-6 and TRBJ1-5, with TRBD1 as a possible D gene (6 bases). This CDR3 is 15 amino acids long. Germline assignment: CDR1 SGHDT and CDR2 YYEEEE. Deletions cut 0 bases from V and 7 bases from J, with 14 bases between. As DNA, the CDR3 is TGTGCCAGCAGCTTGGGAGCAGGGGTTACGCAGCCCCAGCATTTT. This translates into CASSLGAGVTQPQHF.

Of note for this clone: A junction end diverges from the germline sequence, so it may reflect a read error. The rearrangement links TRBV7-7 to TRBJ2-3; D is tentatively TRBD1 or TRBD2 (5 bases each). Germline V gene lookup returns CDR1 SSHAT and CDR2 FNYEAQ (reference sequence). This CDR3 has 12 amino acids. CDR3 DNA: TGTGCTAGCAGCCTAGAGGGGGATACGCAGTATTTT. This encodes CASSLEGDTQYF.

The chain has TRBV6-1 and TRBJ1-3; no reliable D call. Trimming cost V 6 bases and J 0 bases, with 12 bases left between them. The CDR3 sequence is 15 residues long. Germline V CDR1 and CDR2: MNHNS, SASEGT. CDR3 protein: CASSPEGLSGNTIYF. CDR3 bases: TGTGCCAGCAGCCCCGAGGGTCTCTCTGGAAACACCATATATTTT.

The chain recombines TRBV7-9 with TRBJ1-6, with D possibly TRBD1 on 6 matching bases. The germline CDR1 and CDR2 sequences are SEHNR and FQNEAQ (reference sequence). Deletions cut 5 bases from V and 6 bases from J, with 14 bases between. CDR3 length equals 15 residues. The CDR3 loop is CASSPAGQSNSPLHF. Written as DNA, the CDR3 is TGTGCCAGCAGCCCGGCCGGACAGTCTAATTCACCCCTCCACTTT. The full variable domain, with the rest looked up from reference TRBV7-9 and TRBJ1-6, is DTGVSQNPRHKITKRGQNVTFRCDPISEHNRLYWYRQTLGQGPEFLTYFQNEAQLEKSRLLSDRFSAERPKGSFSTLEIQRTEQGDSAMYLCASSPAGQSNSPLHFGNGTRLTVT.

This clone appeared a few times. The rearrangement links TRBV10-1 to TRBJ1-2; D uncertain. The germline CDR1 and CDR2 sequences are WNHNN and SYGVQD (reference sequence). V lost 0 bases and J 4 bases, leaving 6 bases between the germline ends. The CDR3 is 13 residues long. In nucleotides, the CDR3 is TGCGCCAGCAGTGAGTCGAAATCCTATGGCTACACCTTC. Translation gives CASSESKSYGYTF.

The chain recombines TRBV13 with TRBJ1-2, with D perhaps matching TRBD1 (5 bases). Trimming removed 5 bases from V and 2 bases from J, with 12 bases in between. The germline V gene has CDR1 PRHDT and CDR2 FYEKMQ (reference sequence). The CDR3 runs to 14 residues. CDR3 coding DNA: TGTGCCAGCAGCCACCCCAGGGCCAACTATGGCTACACCTTC. It translates to CASSHPRANYGYTF. Variable domain in full (rest from reference TRBV13 and TRBJ1-2): AAGVIQSPRHLIKEKRETATLKCYPIPRHDTVYWYQQGPGQDPQFLISFYEKMQSDKGSIPDRFSAQQFSDYHSELNMSSLELGDSALYFCASSHPRANYGYTFGSGTRLTVV.